Presented here are 18 T cell receptor beta chains from one specimen sequenced in a study of shared clonotypes between healthy human individuals. The method was immunoSEQ multiplex PCR; TCRdb's version includes in-frame clones alone and lacks a portion of them. The data show hundreds of thousands of clones, 92% seen once. Naive CD8 cells comprised CD45RO-negative, CCR7-positively selected cells, excluding terminally differentiated effector memory CD45RA+ cells. The sample was naive CD8+ T cells sorted from blood. These receptors all stem from a man under 40 in good health.

The chain has TRBV4-1 and TRBJ2-7, with 8 bases fitting TRBD2. Trimming cost V 0 bases and J 6 bases; bases outside gene matches: 7. The germline CDR1 and CDR2 sequences are MGHRA and YSYEKL. The CDR3 contains 15 residues. CDR3 nucleotides: TGCGCCAGCAGCCAAGATAAACGGGAGGGCCTCGAGCAGTACTTC. Amino acids: CASSQDKREGLEQYF.

V and J are TRBV7-2 and TRBJ2-1; 7 bases align to TRBD2. This CDR3 spans 16 amino acids. The germline V gene has CDR1 SGHTA and CDR2 FQGNSA. Trimming removed 5 bases from V and 6 bases from J; junction bases left unmatched: 13. The CDR3 loop reads CASSEWQAGRGNEQFF. CDR3 DNA sequence: TGTGCCAGCAGCGAGTGGCAAGCGGGGAGAGGCAATGAGCAGTTCTTC.

The chain links TRBV27 to TRBJ2-5; the D gene could be TRBD1 or TRBD2 (5 bases each). The end of the DNA is better explained by TRBJ2-7, so the J call may be wrong. The CDR3 runs 14 residues. CDR1 and CDR2 (germline): MNHEY, SMNVEV (reference sequence). This chain's CDR3 is CASSFGGSSYEQYF. DNA for the CDR3: TGTGCCAGCAGTTTTGGGGGTTCCTCCTACGAGCAGTACTTC.

Only one count was recorded for this clone. V usage is TRBV11-2 and J usage is TRBJ2-3, with D hard to call. V dropped 3 bases and J dropped 2 bases, with 9 bases sitting between them. The length of the CDR3 is 14 residues. Germline V lookup: CDR1 SGHAT, CDR2 FQNNGV. The CDR3 DNA is TGTGCCAGCAGCTTTATACTCTTCACAGATACGCAGTATTTT. It specifies CASSFILFTDTQYF.

J is TRBJ1-1 and V is TRBV6-5; D is undetermined. Trimming removed 6 bases at V and 11 bases at J, with 13 bases between. The CDR3 is 11 amino acids. Germline assignment: CDR1 MNHEY and CDR2 SVGAGI. The DNA of the CDR3 is TGTGCCAGCAGGTTTGGTACAGATGCTTTCTTT. Translated: CASRFGTDAFF.

This chain uses TRBV9 with TRBJ1-1; 7 bases line up with TRBD1. V lost 4 bases and J lost 4; bases outside the gene matches: 4. Germline V gives CDR1 SGDLS, CDR2 YYNGEE. CDR3 length: 13 amino acids. DNA for the CDR3: TGTGCCAGCAGCCCCGACAGGGCCACTGAAGCTTTCTTT. Its translation: CASSPDRATEAFF.

A remark on this clone: The identical CDR3 is also encoded by other nucleotide sequences in the sample. The chain combines TRBV18 with TRBJ2-7; either TRBD1 or TRBD2 may supply D (5 bases each). The CDR3 consists of 16 residues. Trimming took off 0 bases at V and 0 bases at J, with 12 bases between the two ends. Germline V CDR1 and CDR2: KGHSH, LQKENI. The CDR3 is CASSPPTGGSSYEQYF. The CDR3 nucleotides read TGTGCCAGCTCACCACCGACTGGGGGAAGCTCCTACGAGCAGTACTTC. The entire variable domain, with the rest obtained from reference TRBV18 and TRBJ2-7, is as follows: NAGVMQNPRHLVRRRGQEARLRCSPMKGHSHVYWYRQLPEEGLKFMVYLQKENIIDESGMPKERFSAEFPKEGPSILRIQQVVRGDSAAYFCASSPPTGGSSYEQYFGPGTRLTVT.

The V and J genes are TRBV28 and TRBJ2-1; maybe TRBD2 (5 bases). This CDR3 has 15 residues. The V end was cut by 5 bases, the J end by 0 bases, with 11 bases between. Germline CDR1 is MDHEN and CDR2 is SYDVKM. CDR3 coding DNA: TGTGCCAGCAGTCCCGGACTGTTCTCCTACAATGAGCAGTTCTTC. As protein: CASSPGLFSYNEQFF.

V is TRBV7-8 and J is TRBJ2-5; 9 positions match TRBD1. There are 15 residues in the CDR3. V was pared by 3 bases and J by 4 bases, with 6 bases of the junction left unmatched. The germline CDR1 and CDR2 sequences are SGHVS and FQNEAQ. CDR3 amino acids: CASSFGQGLGETQYF. Here the CDR3 DNA reads TGTGCCAGCAGCTTTGGACAGGGGCTAGGAGAGACCCAGTACTTC.

V and J are TRBV28 and TRBJ2-7; D perhaps matches TRBD2 (5 bases). Trimming pared 5 bases from V and 4 bases from J, leaving 9 bases between. The CDR3 contains 12 residues. Looked up from germline, CDR1 is MDHEN and CDR2 is SYDVKM. CDR3 DNA sequence: TGTGCCAGCAGTCTCACTAGTTACGAGCAGTACTTC. Amino acid sequence: CASSLTSYEQYF.

Points on this clone: A far larger clone is one nucleotide away, so this likely arose from a read error. V gene TRBV5-5 combines with J gene TRBJ2-1; D gene ambiguous. This CDR3 has 14 amino acids. From germline, CDR1 is SGHKS and CDR2 YYEKEE (reference sequence). V was trimmed by 0 bases and J by 0 bases, leaving 4 bases between them. CDR3 sequence: CASSLGSSYNEQFF. The DNA of the CDR3 is TGTGCCAGCAGCTTGGGGAGCTCCTACAATGAGCAGTTCTTC.

With respect to this clone: Within the sample, other DNA sequences also encode this same CDR3. The chain uses TRBV7-6 and TRBJ2-3, with TRBD2 matching 9 bases. The CDR3 loop spans 15 amino acids. Germline V CDR1 and CDR2: SGHVS, FNYEAQ. V gave up 2 bases and J gave up 1 base; unmatched junction bases: 1. Here the CDR3 DNA reads TGTGCCAGCAGCTTACTAGCGGGACGCACAGATACGCAGTATTTT. Translation: CASSLLAGRTDTQYF.

The gene calls are TRBV19 and TRBJ1-5; no clear D gene. The V gene's germline CDR1 is LNHDA and CDR2 SQIVND (reference sequence). This CDR3 has 15 amino acids. V dropped 6 bases and J dropped 4 bases, with 16 bases sitting between them. CDR3 in amino acids: CASSLWGGENQPQHF. The DNA for the CDR3 is TGTGCCAGTAGCCTTTGGGGAGGAGAAAATCAGCCCCAGCATTTT.

The V call is TRBV28, the J call TRBJ2-1, with D perhaps TRBD1 or TRBD2 (5 bases each). V was pared by 10 bases and J by 0 bases, with 19 bases between. The V gene's germline CDR1 is MDHEN and CDR2 SYDVKM. This CDR3 region has 16 residues. The CDR3 loop is CATSPGWGSSYNEQFF. CDR3 sequence (DNA): TGTGCCACGAGCCCCGGATGGGGGAGCTCCTACAATGAGCAGTTCTTC.

The J gene is TRBJ1-2, the V gene TRBV6-1, with D possibly TRBD1 on 5 matching bases. CDR1 and CDR2 (germline): MNHNS, SASEGT. V gave up 3 bases and J gave up 5 bases, with 13 bases separating them. The CDR3 covers 14 residues. CDR3 residues: CASSDVRARYGYTF. CDR3 nucleotides: TGTGCCAGCAGTGACGTCAGGGCACGATATGGCTACACCTTC.

This rearrangement joins TRBV7-2 to TRBJ2-3; 11 nucleotides match TRBD2. V trimming: 3 bases; J trimming: 1 base; junction bases outside the gene matches: 3. This CDR3 region has 16 residues. Germline loops: CDR1 SGHTA, CDR2 FQGNSA. CDR3 DNA sequence: TGTGCCAGCAGCTTCCGGACTAGCGGGCGCACAGATACGCAGTATTTT. Amino acid sequence: CASSFRTSGRTDTQYF.

The chain joins TRBV7-9 to TRBJ2-7, with 9 nucleotides matching TRBD2. J lost 2 bases, V lost 2 bases, and 4 bases had no gene match. From germline, CDR1 is SEHNR and CDR2 FQNEAQ (reference sequence). The CDR3 runs 15 residues. CDR3 protein: CASSLFGGRAYEQYF. In DNA form, the CDR3 reads TGTGCCAGCAGCTTATTCGGCGGGAGGGCCTACGAGCAGTACTTC. Complete variable domain (other parts from reference TRBV7-9 and TRBJ2-7): DTGVSQNPRHKITKRGQNVTFRCDPISEHNRLYWYRQTLGQGPEFLTYFQNEAQLEKSRLLSDRFSAERPKGSFSTLEIQRTEQGDSAMYLCASSLFGGRAYEQYFGPGTRLTVT.

The chain links TRBV5-6 to TRBJ2-1; D is uncertain. CDR1 and CDR2 from the germline V gene are SGHDT and YYEEEE. The CDR3 totals 13 residues. Deletions cut 2 bases from V and 7 bases from J, with 10 bases between. CDR3 sequence (DNA): TGTGCCAGCAGCTTTTCTTATATGAATGAGCAGTTCTTC. This codes for CASSFSYMNEQFF.